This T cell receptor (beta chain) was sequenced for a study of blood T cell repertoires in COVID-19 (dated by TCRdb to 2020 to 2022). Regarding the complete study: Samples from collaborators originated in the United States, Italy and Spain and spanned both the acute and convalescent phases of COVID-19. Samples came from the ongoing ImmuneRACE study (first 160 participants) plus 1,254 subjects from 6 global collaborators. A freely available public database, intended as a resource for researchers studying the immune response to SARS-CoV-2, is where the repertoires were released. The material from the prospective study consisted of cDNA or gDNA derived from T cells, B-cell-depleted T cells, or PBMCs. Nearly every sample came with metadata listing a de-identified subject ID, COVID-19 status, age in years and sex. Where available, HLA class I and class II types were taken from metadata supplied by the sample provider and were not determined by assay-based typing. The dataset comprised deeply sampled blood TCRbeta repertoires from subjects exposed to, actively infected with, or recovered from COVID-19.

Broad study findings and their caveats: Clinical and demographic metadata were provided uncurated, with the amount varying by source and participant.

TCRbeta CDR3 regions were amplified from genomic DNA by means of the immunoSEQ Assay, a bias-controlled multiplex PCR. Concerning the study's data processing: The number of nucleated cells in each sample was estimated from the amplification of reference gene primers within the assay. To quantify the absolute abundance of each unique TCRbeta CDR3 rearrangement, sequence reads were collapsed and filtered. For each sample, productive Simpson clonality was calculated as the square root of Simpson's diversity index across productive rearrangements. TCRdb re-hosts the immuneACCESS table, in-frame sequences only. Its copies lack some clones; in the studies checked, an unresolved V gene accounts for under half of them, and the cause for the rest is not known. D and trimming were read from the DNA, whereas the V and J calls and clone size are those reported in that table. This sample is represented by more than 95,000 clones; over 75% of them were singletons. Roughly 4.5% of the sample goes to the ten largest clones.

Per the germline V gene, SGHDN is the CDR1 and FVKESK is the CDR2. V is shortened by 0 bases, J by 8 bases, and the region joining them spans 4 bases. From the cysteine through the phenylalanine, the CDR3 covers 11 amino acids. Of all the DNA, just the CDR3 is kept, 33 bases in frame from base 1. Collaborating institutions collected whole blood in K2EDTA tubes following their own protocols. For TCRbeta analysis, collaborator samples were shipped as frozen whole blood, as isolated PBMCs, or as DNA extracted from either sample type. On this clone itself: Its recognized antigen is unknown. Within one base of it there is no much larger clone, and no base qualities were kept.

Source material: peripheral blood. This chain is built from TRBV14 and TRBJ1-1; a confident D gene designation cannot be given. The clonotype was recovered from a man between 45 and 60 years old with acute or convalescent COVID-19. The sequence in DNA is TGTGCCAGCAGCCAAGATAGAGAAGCTTTCTTT. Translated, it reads CASSQDREAFF.